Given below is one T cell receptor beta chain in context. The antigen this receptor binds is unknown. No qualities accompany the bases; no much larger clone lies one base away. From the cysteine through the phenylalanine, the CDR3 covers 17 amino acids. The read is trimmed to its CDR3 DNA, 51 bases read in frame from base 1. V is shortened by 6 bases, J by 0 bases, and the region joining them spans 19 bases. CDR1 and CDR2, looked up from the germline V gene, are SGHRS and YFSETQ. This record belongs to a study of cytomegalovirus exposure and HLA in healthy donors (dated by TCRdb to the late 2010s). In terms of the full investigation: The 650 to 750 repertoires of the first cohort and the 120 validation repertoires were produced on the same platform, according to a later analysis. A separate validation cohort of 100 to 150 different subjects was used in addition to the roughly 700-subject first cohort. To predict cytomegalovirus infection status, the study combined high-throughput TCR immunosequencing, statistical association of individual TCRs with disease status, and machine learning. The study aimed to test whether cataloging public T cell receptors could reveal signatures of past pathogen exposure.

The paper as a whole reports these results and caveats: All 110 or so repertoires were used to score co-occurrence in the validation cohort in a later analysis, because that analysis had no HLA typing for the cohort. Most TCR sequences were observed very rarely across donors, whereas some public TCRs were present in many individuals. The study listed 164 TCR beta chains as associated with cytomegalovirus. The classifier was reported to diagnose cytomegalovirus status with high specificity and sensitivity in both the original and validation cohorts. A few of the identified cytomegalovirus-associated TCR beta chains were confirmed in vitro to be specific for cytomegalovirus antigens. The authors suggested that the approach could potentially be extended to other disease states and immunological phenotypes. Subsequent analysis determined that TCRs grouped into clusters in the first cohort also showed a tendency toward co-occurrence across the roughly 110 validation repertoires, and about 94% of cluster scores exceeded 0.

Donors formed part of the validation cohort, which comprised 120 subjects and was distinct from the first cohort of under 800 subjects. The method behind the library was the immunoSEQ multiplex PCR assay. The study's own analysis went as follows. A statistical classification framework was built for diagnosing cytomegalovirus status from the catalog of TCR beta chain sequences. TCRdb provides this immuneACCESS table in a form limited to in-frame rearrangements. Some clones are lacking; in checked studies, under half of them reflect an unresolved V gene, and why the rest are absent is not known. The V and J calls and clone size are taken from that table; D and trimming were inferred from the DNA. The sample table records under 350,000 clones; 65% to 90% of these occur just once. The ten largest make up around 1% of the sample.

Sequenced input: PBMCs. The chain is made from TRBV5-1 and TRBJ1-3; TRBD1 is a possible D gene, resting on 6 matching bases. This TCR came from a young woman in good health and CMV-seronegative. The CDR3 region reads CASTLVDSSSSGNTIYF. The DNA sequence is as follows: TGCGCCAGCACCTTAGTGGACAGCTCTAGCTCTGGAAACACCATATATTTT.